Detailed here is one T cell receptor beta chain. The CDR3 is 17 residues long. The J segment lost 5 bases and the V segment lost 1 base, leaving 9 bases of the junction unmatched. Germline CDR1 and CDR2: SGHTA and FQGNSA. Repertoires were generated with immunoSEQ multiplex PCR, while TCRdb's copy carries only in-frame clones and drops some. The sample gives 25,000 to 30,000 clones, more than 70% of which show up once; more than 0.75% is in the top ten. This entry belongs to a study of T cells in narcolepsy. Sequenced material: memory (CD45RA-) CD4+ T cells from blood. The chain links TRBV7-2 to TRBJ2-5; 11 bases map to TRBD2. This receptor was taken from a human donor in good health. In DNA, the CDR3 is TGTGCCAGCAGCTTAGTGGCTTCGGCTAGCGGGAGGGAGACCCAGTACTTC. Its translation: CASSLVASASGRETQYF.